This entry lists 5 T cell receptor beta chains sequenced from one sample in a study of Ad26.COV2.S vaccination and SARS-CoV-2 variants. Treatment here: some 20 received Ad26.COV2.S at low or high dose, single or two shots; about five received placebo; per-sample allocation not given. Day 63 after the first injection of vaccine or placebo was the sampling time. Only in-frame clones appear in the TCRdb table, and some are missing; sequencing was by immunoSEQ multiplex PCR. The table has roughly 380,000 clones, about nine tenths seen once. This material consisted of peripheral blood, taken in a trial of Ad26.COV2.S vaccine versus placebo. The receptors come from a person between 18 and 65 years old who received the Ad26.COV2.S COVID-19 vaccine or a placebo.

The CDR3 DNA is TGTGCCAGCAACCGAGGGCAAAGGGAGACCCAGTACTTC. Its protein product is CASNRGQRETQYF. The rearrangement uses TRBV2 and TRBJ2-5; possibly TRBD2 for D (5 bases). The CDR3 is 13 amino acids. V lost 7 bases and J 5 bases, leaving 14 bases between the germline ends. The germline gives CDR1 SNHLY, CDR2 FYNNEI.

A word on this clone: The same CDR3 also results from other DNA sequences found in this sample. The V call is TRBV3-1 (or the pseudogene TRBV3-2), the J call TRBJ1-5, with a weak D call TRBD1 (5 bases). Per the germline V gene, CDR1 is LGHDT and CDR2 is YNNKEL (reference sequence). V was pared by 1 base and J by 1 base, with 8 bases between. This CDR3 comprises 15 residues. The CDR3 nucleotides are TGTGCCAGCAGCCAAGGGCAGGGAAGCAATCAGCCCCAGCATTTT. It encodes CASSQGQGSNQPQHF.

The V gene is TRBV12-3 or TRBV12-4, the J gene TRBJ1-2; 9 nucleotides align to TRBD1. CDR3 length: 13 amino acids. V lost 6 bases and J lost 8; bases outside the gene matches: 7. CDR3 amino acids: CASRPTGGAGYTF. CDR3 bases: TGTGCCAGCAGGCCCACAGGGGGCGCGGGCTACACCTTC.

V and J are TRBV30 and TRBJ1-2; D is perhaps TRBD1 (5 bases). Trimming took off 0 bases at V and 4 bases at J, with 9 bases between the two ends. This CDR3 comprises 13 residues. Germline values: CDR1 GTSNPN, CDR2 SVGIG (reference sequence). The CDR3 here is CAWSVTTVYGYTF. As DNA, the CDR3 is TGTGCCTGGAGTGTAACGACAGTCTATGGCTACACCTTC.

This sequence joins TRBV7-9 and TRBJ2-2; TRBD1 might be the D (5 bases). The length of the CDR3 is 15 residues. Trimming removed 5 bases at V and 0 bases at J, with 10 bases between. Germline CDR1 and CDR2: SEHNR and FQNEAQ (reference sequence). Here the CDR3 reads CASSAQAANTGELFF. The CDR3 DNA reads TGTGCCAGCAGCGCACAGGCAGCGAACACCGGGGAGCTGTTTTTT.